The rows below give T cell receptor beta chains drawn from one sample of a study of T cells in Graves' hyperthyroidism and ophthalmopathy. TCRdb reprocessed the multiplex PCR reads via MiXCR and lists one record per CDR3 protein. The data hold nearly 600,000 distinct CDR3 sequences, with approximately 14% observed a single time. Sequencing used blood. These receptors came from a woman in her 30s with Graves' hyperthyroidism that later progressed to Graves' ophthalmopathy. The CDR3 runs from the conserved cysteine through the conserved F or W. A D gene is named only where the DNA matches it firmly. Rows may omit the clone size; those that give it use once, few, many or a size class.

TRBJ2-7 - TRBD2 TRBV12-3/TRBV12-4 CASSFRLAAFSYEQYF TGTGCCAGCAGTTTCCGACTAGCGGCCTTCTCCTACGAGCAGTACTTC
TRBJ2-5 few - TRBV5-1 CASSLGPMEETQYF TGCGCCAGCAGCTTGGGCCCCATGGAAGAGACCCAGTACTTC
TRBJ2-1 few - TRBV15 CATSTPPAGSSYNEQFF TGTGCCACCAGCACCCCCCCGGCGGGAAGCTCCTACAATGAGCAGTTCTTC
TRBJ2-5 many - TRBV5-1 CASSLTGSVETQYF TGCGCCAGCAGCTTGACAGGGTCCGTAGAGACCCAGTACTTC
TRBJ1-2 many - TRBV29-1 CSVEDLHGGGRGYTF TGCAGCGTTGAAGATCTTCATGGTGGGGGCCGAGGCTACACCTTC
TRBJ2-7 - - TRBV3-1 CASSQLEAASEQYF TGTGCCAGCAGCCAATTAGAGGCGGCTTCCGAGCAGTACTTC
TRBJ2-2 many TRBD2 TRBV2 CASNLLTSGTGELFF TGTGCCAGCAACCTACTCACTAGCGGCACCGGGGAGCTGTTTTTT
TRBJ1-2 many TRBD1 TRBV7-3 CASSPGQGGGGYTF TGTGCCAGCAGCCCGGGACAGGGGGGAGGTGGCTACACCTTC
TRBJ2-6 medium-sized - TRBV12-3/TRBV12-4 CASSRAISGANVLTF TGTGCCAGCAGCCGCGCCATCTCTGGGGCCAACGTCCTGACTTTC
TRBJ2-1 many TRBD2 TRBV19 CASKVAGGPDNEQFF TGTGCCAGTAAGGTAGCGGGAGGGCCCGACAATGAGCAGTTCTTC
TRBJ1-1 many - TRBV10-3 CAISDMTGEAFF TGTGCCATCAGTGACATGACAGGAGAGGCTTTCTTT
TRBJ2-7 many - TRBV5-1 CASSSHGGSSYEQYF TGCGCCAGCAGCTCCCACGGGGGCTCCTCCTACGAGCAGTACTTC
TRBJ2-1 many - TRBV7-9 CASSLAPTVGYNEQFF TGTGCCAGCAGCTTAGCACCCACAGTCGGCTACAATGAGCAGTTCTTC
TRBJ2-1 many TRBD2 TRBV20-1 CSASDSGGLLNNEQFF TGCAGTGCTAGCGATAGCGGGGGGCTCCTTAACAATGAGCAGTTCTTC
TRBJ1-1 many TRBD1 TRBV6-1 CASSSTDRGKAFF TGTGCCAGCAGTTCCACGGACAGGGGAAAAGCTTTCTTT
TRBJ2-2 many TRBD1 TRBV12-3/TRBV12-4 CASSTPQGAIAGELFF TGTGCCAGCAGTACTCCCCAGGGGGCGATCGCCGGGGAGCTGTTTTTT
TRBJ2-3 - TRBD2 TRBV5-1 CASDRDYSLGTDTQYF TGCGCCAGCGATCGGGACTACTCCTTAGGCACAGATACGCAGTATTTT
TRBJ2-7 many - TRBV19 CASSIPERGHEQYF TGTGCCAGTAGTATTCCGGAGAGGGGCCACGAGCAGTACTTC
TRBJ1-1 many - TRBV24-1 CATSDPNNTTDSEAFF TGTGCCACCAGTGATCCTAATAATACTACGGACTCTGAAGCTTTCTTT
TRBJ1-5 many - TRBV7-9 CASSPSRVGGINQPQHF TGTGCCAGCAGCCCCTCGCGCGTGGGGGGTATCAATCAGCCCCAGCATTTT
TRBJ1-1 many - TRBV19 CASIDDPYMNTEAFF TGTGCCAGTATTGACGACCCTTATATGAACACTGAAGCTTTCTTT
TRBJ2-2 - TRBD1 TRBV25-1 CASSEFATGDYTGELFF TGTGCCAGCAGTGAATTCGCGACAGGGGATTACACCGGGGAGCTGTTTTTT
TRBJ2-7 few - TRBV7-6 CASSLGGAQGTYEQYF TGTGCCAGCAGCTTAGGTGGGGCGCAGGGTACCTACGAGCAGTACTTC
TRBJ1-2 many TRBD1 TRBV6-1 CASSERQGRGNYGYTF TGTGCCAGCAGTGAAAGACAGGGGCGAGGGAACTATGGCTACACCTTC
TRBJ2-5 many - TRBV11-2 CASSSSLGPPGETQYF TGTGCCAGCAGCTCCAGCTTAGGACCTCCGGGGGAGACCCAGTACTTC
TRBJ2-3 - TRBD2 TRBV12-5 CASGLVLRFGAGDLSSTDTQYF TGTGCTAGTGGTTTGGTCCTCCGTTTCGGGGCGGGAGATTTATCTAGCACAGATACGCAGTATTTT
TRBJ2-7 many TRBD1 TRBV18 CASSPLGQGTGYEQYF TGTGCCAGCTCACCACTGGGACAGGGGACCGGATACGAGCAGTACTTC
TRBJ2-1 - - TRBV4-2 CASSQDRREWDEQFF TGTGCCAGCAGCCAAGATCGGAGGGAGTGGGATGAGCAGTTCTTC
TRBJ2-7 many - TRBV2 CASSEALGQTYEQYF TGTGCCAGCAGTGAAGCGCTTGGACAAACCTACGAGCAGTACTTC
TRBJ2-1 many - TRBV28 CASSSGTRNEQFF TGTGCCAGCAGTTCCGGGACACGAAATGAGCAGTTCTTC